Listed below are T cell receptor beta chains from one sample, sequenced in a study of cytomegalovirus exposure and HLA in healthy donors. TCRdb keeps only in-frame clones here, not all; method: immunoSEQ multiplex PCR. The table lists approximately 70,000 clones, roughly 79% of them singletons, with about 6% in the top ten. Material for sequencing was PBMCs. These receptors were taken from a man aged 45-65 years in good health and CMV-seronegative. CDR3s include the opening cysteine and the closing phenylalanine or tryptophan. D genes are given only for firm matches. Rows may omit the clone size; those that give it use once, few, many or a size class.

j_gene | abundance | v_gene | d_gene | CDR3nt | CDR3aa
TRBJ2-3 | - | TRBV19 | - | TGTGCCAGTAGTATATTCGGGGGAGATGATACGCAGTATTTT | CASSIFGGDDTQYF
TRBJ2-7 | - | TRBV6-5 | - | TGTGCCAGCAGTTACTCAGCAGGGTACGAGCAGTACTTC | CASSYSAGYEQYF
TRBJ2-2 | - | TRBV2 | - | TGTGCCAGCAGTGAACATCCCCCCAGGGTCACCGGGGAGCTGTTTTTT | CASSEHPPRVTGELFF
TRBJ2-6 | - | TRBV9 | - | TGTGCCAGCAGCACACTAGACGGACTAAGCTCTGGGGCCAACGTCCTGACTTTC | CASSTLDGLSSGANVLTF
TRBJ1-1 | - | TRBV27 | - | TGTGCCAGCAGTTTGGTCGAAGGGGGCACTGAAGCTTTCTTT | CASSLVEGGTEAFF
TRBJ2-5 | - | TRBV5-1 | TRBD2 | TGCGCCAGCAGCTCACATAGCGGGGGGCTAGAGACCCAGTACTTC | CASSSHSGGLETQYF
TRBJ2-3 | - | TRBV30 | TRBD2 | TGTGCCTGGAGCAAACTAGCGGGAGTCGCAGATACGCAGTATTTT | CAWSKLAGVADTQYF
TRBJ2-7 | once | TRBV30 | TRBD2 | TGTGCCTGGAGTCGGGGCGGGGGAAAGAACGAGCAGTACTTC | CAWSRGGGKNEQYF
TRBJ2-1 | few | TRBV28 | TRBD2 | TGTGCCAGCATCCCCCTCATTGGGCAGCGGGGGGACAATGAGCAGTTCTTC | CASIPLIGQRGDNEQFF
TRBJ2-2 | - | TRBV4-3 | TRBD1 | TGCGCCAGCAGCCACGCGGACAGGGCCACCGGGGAGCTGTTTTTT | CASSHADRATGELFF
TRBJ2-7 | - | TRBV5-4 | TRBD2 | TGTGCCAGCAGCTTGGGCGGGAGGGCCTACGAGCAGTACTTC | CASSLGGRAYEQYF